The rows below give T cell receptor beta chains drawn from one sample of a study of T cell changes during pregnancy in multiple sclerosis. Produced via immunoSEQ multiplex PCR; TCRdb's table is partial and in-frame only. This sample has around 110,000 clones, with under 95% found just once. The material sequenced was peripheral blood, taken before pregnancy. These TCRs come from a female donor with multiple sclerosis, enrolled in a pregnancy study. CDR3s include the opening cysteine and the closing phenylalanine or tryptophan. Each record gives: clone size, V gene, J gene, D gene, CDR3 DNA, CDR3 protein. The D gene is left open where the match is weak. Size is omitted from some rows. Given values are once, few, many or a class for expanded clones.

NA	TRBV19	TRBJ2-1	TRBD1	TGTGCCAGTAGTATACCGGGACAGGCCAGGGGGCAGTTCTTC	CASSIPGQARGQFF
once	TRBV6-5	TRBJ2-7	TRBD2	TGTGCCAGCAGAAGGACTAGCGGGAGCTACGAGCAGTACTTC	CASRRTSGSYEQYF
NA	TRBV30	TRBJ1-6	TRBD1	TGTGCCTGGAGCCGGGACAGTAATTCACCCCTCCACTTT	CAWSRDSNSPLHF
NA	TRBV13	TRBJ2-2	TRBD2	TGTGCCAGCAGCCCCAACCGCGAAACTAGCGGTGCGAACACCGGGGAGCTGTTTTTT	CASSPNRETSGANTGELFF
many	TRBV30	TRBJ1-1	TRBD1	TGTGCCTGGAGCCGGGACAGGGAGGCTGAAGCTTTCTTT	CAWSRDREAEAFF
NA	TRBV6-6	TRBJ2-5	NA	TGTGCCAGCATCCCACCGCCCCCGGACCAAGAGACCCAGTACTTC	CASIPPPPDQETQYF
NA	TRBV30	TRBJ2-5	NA	TGTGCCTGGAGTGTACTGGGGAGTGGAGGAGAGACCCAGTACTTC	CAWSVLGSGGETQYF
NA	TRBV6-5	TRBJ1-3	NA	TGTGCCAGCAGTTGGAGAGGTGGAAACACCATATATTTT	CASSWRGGNTIYF
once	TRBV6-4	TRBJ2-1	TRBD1	TGTGCCAGCAGTGACAGGGGGCTAGGTGAGCAGTTCTTC	CASSDRGLGEQFF
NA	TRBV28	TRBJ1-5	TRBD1	TGTGCCAGCAGTTCTCCCGGGACAGGGGAAGTTCAGCCCCAGCATTTT	CASSSPGTGEVQPQHF
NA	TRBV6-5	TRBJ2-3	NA	TGTGCCAGCAGTTACTCTCAGGGGATACCCACAGATACGCAGTATTTT	CASSYSQGIPTDTQYF
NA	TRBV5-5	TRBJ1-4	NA	TGTGCCAGCAGCTTGGACGGTAATAATGAAAAACTGTTTTTT	CASSLDGNNEKLFF
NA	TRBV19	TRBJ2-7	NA	TGTGCCAGTAGTATAGGGCTTCAATCCTACGAGCAGTACTTC	CASSIGLQSYEQYF
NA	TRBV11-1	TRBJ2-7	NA	TGTGCCAGCAGCCTACTTCGGGACACAAGTCTACGGGGAGTCTACGAGCAGTACTTC	CASSLLRDTSLRGVYEQYF
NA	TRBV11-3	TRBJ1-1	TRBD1	TGTGCCAGCAGCGGAGACAGGGGCGGCACTGAAGCTTTCTTT	CASSGDRGGTEAFF
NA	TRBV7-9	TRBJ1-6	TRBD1	TGTGCCAGCAGCCCCCGGACAGGGTCGAATTCACCCCTCCACTTT	CASSPRTGSNSPLHF
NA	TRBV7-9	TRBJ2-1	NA	TGTGCCAGCAGCTCTAGAGAGGAGGGAGGCTACAATGAGCAGTTCTTC	CASSSREEGGYNEQFF
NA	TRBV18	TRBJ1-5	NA	TGTGCCAGCTCACCATGGCAGGGCAGACAGCCCCAGCATTTT	CASSPWQGRQPQHF
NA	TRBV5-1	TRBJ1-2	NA	TGCGCCAGCAGCCCTGCTTGGCAGGGGAAACGTGTTGATAACTATGGCTACACCTTC	CASSPAWQGKRVDNYGYTF
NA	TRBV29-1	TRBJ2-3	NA	TGCAGCGTCGACAGGACCGATACGCAGTATTTT	CSVDRTDTQYF
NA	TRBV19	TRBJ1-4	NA	TGTGCCAGTATATCCCCAACAGGGCCGCGGGAGGAAAAACTGTTTTTT	CASISPTGPREEKLFF
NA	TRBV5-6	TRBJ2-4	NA	TGTGCCAGCAGCGGTTCCGGGGTGGCCAAAAACATTCAGTACTTC	CASSGSGVAKNIQYF
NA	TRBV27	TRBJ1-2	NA	TGTGCCAGCAGTTTATCGTATGAAGCCAGCAGGCTGGTAGCTAACTATGGCTACACCTTC	CASSLSYEASRLVANYGYTF
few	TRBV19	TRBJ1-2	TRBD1	TGTGCCAGTAGTATATTACCGGGACAGGCCGCTCCAAACTATGGCTACACCTTC	CASSILPGQAAPNYGYTF
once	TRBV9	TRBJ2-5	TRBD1	TGTGCCAGCAGCCCCCGACAGGGCCCTCAAGAGACCCAGTACTTC	CASSPRQGPQETQYF
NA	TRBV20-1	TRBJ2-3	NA	TGCAGTGCTGGGGGCGGAGATACGCAGTATTTT	CSAGGGDTQYF
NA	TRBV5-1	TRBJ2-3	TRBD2	TGCGCCAGCAGCTTAGATGCGGGGGGGCCGGGAGATACGCAGTATTTT	CASSLDAGGPGDTQYF
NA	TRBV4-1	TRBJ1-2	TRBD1	TGCGCCAGCTCGCAATCCGGGACAGGAGCACTTCCTAACTATGGCTACACCTTC	CASSQSGTGALPNYGYTF
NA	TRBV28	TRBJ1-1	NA	TGTGCCAGCAGTACAGGCGGCAGAATGAACACTGAAGCTTTCTTT	CASSTGGRMNTEAFF
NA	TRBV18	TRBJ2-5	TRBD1	TGTGCCAGCTCACCAGTTGGACCCGGGACAGCCCTCCAAGAGACCCAGTACTTC	CASSPVGPGTALQETQYF
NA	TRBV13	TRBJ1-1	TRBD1	TGTGCCAGCAGCTTAAGGGACAGGAGGAACACTGAAGCTTTCTTT	CASSLRDRRNTEAFF
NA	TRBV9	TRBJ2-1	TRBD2	TGTGCCAGCAGCTCAACTAGCGGGGGCTACAATGAGCAGTTCTTC	CASSSTSGGYNEQFF
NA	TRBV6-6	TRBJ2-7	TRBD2	TGTGCCAGCAGTACGGGACTAGTTTCTCTATCCTACGAGCAGTACTTC	CASSTGLVSLSYEQYF
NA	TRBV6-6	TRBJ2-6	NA	TGTGCCAGCAAGGGGGGGGCGTCTGGGGCCAACGTCCTGACTTTC	CASKGGASGANVLTF
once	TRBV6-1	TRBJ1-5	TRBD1	TGTGCCGCAAACAGGGGGCTAGGCAATCAGCCCCAGCATTTT	CAANRGLGNQPQHF
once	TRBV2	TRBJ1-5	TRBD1	TGTGCCAGCAGTGAAGGGGACAGGGGCAAAAATCAGCCCCAGCATTTT	CASSEGDRGKNQPQHF
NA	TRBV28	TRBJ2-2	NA	TGTGCCAGCAGTTTATACAGGGCGAACACCGGGGAGCTGTTTTTT	CASSLYRANTGELFF
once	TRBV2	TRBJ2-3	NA	TGTGCCATACAGCCCGAAAGGACAGATACGCAGTATTTT	CAIQPERTDTQYF
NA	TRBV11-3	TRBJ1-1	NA	TGTGCCAGCAGCTTAGAGTCAGATTCTGAAGCTTTCTTT	CASSLESDSEAFF
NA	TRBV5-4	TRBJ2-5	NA	TGTGCCAGCAGCTGGAAGGGGGATCCGTCCCAAGAGACCCAGTACTTC	CASSWKGDPSQETQYF
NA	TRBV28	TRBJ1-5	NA	TGTGCCAGCAGTTTTGTTCGGGGGGGCAATCAGCCCCAGCATTTT	CASSFVRGGNQPQHF
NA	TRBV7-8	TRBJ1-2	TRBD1	TGTGCCAGCAGCTCCACTACAGGGGGCCTTGGCTACACCTTC	CASSSTTGGLGYTF
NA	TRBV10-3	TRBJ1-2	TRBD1	TGTGCCATCGAGGCAGGGGGGACTAACTATGGCTACACCTTC	CAIEAGGTNYGYTF
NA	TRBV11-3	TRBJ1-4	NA	TGTGCCAGCAGCTTCTTTGTAGGAGGAACCGTTAATGAAAAACTGTTTTTT	CASSFFVGGTVNEKLFF
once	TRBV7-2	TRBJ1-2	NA	TGTGCCGGCTCGGGTTACTATGGCTACACCTTC	CAGSGYYGYTF
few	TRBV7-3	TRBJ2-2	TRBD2	TGTGCCAGCAGCTCGACTAGCGGGGGGGCCGGCACCGGGGAGCTGTTTTTT	CASSSTSGGAGTGELFF
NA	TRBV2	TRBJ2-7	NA	TGTGCCACCTGGGCAGACACACCATCCGGCTCCTACGAGCAGTACTTC	CATWADTPSGSYEQYF
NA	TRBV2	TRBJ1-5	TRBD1	TGTGCCAGCAGTGAAGAGACAGGGGCTCAGCCCCAGCATTTT	CASSEETGAQPQHF
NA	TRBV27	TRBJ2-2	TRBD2	TGTGCCAGCAGTTCCCCCGGGACTAGAATAATCACGAACACCGGGGAGCTGTTTTTT	CASSSPGTRIITNTGELFF
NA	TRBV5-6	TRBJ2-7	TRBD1	TGTGCCAGCAGCTTCTCCGGGACAGGGGCCTACGAGCAGTACTTC	CASSFSGTGAYEQYF
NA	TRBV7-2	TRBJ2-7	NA	TGTGCCAGCAGACTTAAAGGGGGCGGGACCAGGATCTACGAGCAGTACTTC	CASRLKGGGTRIYEQYF